This T cell receptor beta chain appears in the sequencing data of a study of cytomegalovirus exposure and HLA in healthy donors (dated by TCRdb to the late 2010s). Concerning the study at large: According to an earlier analysis of 550 to 750 of the donors, about 179 million T cells yielded some 110 million unique TCR beta sequences and more than 250 Gb of sequence data. An early release covering 550 to 700 HLA-typed donors comprised approximately 300 gigabases of sequencing data and 85 million or so unique TCR sequences. Of the roughly 400 genotyped donors, 65% to 90% fell in the genetic ancestry cluster associated with self-reported Caucasian donors. The study aimed to test whether cataloging public T cell receptors could reveal signatures of past pathogen exposure. The study used immunosequencing to profile the T cell repertoires of approximately 640 subjects and linked those repertoires to cytomegalovirus serostatus. Along with the roughly 610-subject first cohort, a separate validation cohort of roughly 110 different subjects was used. High-throughput TCR immunosequencing, statistical association of individual TCRs with disease status, and machine learning were combined to predict cytomegalovirus infection status. To study patterns of TCR occurrence, a later analysis re-analyzed previously published TCR beta repertoires from 550 to 800 donors and added high-resolution HLA genotyping. The later analysis used no new phenotypic data to find candidate immune exposures, relying instead on TCR beta sequences and their occurrence across donors. An earlier analysis of about 600 of the donors used high-throughput TCR beta sequencing to judge whether each TCR beta V gene segment behaved as functional or pseudogenic. Donor age, sex, ethnicity and CMV serostatus were compiled alongside the repertoire data. In a later genetic analysis, genome-wide SNP genotypes for about three fifths of the roughly 670 donors were used, and that subset was treated as a discovery cohort. All discovery cohort repertoires had been generated using a single sequencing platform. HLA typing covered class I and class II loci at four-digit resolution. The number of donors typed differed by locus, with roughly 629-640 for A, B, C, DRB1 and DQB1, roughly 520 for DQA1, 606 for DPA1, and around 430 for DPB1. Several DR-DQ haplotypes were treated as single units for association and clustering because of strong linkage in the cohort. Among 300 to 500 genotyped donors of the cohort, an average of roughly 230,000 unique TCR beta nucleotide sequences was sequenced per donor, of which about 18% were non-productive.

As regards this clone: Its antigen remains unidentified. Base qualities are not provided; no much larger clone lies one nucleotide away.

The receptor library was made with the immunoSEQ multiplex PCR assay. For the multiplex PCR, a mixture combining 60 forward primers for TCR Vbeta segments and 13 reverse primers for TCR Jbeta segments was used. Amplification of the CDR3 region of rearranged TCR beta genes was performed with a multiplex PCR assay on genomic DNA. On the Illumina HiSeq System, the amplified TCR beta libraries were sequenced as 87-base-pair reads. In the original analysis: Across the 600 to 700 repertoires, a later analysis counted 78 million or so unique TCR beta chains, around 11 million of which were shared by at least two donors. Raw reads were error-corrected and collapsed into unique sequences by a nearest-neighbor algorithm in which closely related sequences were merged to remove PCR and sequencing errors. CDR3 sequences were aligned to IMGT reference sequences to assign V, D and J gene segments. For a sequence to be retained, at least a six-nucleotide match to both a V gene segment and a J gene segment was required. Rearrangements were called productive when the CDR3 lacked stop codons and stayed in frame with V and J; all others were non-productive. Following IMGT convention, CDR3 was defined as the stretch from the second conserved V-encoded cysteine up to the conserved J-encoded phenylalanine. The earlier analysis of about 640 of the donors excluded any sequence lacking an unambiguous match to a single V gene segment. In an earlier analysis of about 590 of the donors, a V segment was called functional when productive rearrangements were above 56.7%, and segregating when the standard deviation between donors exceeded 5%. A statistical classification framework was developed to diagnose cytomegalovirus status using the catalog of TCR beta chain sequences. In a later analysis, V and J genes were assigned by comparing TCR nucleotide sequences against IMGT/GENE-DB human TR gene sequences. In a later analysis, CDR3 sequences and most-parsimonious VDJ recombination scenarios were assigned using the TCRdist pipeline. In a later analysis, each TCR beta chain was defined by its CDR3 amino acid sequence together with its V-gene family, and reads lacking a unique V-gene family were excluded. A later analysis removed 550 to 700 highly shared, low-generation-probability nucleotide sequences to deal with suspected cross-contamination and a sequencing artifact. In a later analysis, a clonal expansion index was calculated for each public chain from normalized within-repertoire ranks of inferred template counts. In a later analysis, generation probabilities were computed using a VDJ recombination model fitted to out-of-frame rearrangements, and the results were checked against IGoR. Hypergeometric tests were used in a later analysis to score TCR-TCR, TCR-HLA and TCR-CMV co-occurrence, with a repertoire-size bias correction applied to the TCR pairs. In a later analysis, false discovery rates were estimated by permuting HLA or CMV assignments 20 times. A later analysis grouped co-occurring TCRs with DBSCAN, adding TCRdist sequence similarity when clustering within HLA-allele-positive subsets. Repertoires with fewer than 30,000 or more than 120,000 public chains, plus five repertoires with anomalous nucleotide sharing, were excluded from co-occurrence clustering. TCRdb retrieved this table from immuneACCESS and kept in-frame rearrangements only. Not all clones are present; in checked studies, unresolved V genes account for under half, and no reason is known for the remainder. The V and J calls and clone size were taken over from that table, and D and trimming were inferred from the DNA. The sample contains fewer than 150,000 clones, roughly 82% of them found a single time. The top ten clonotypes cover roughly 3.5% of the sample.

The cohort comprised 670 or so healthy bone marrow donors. Cohort members were all nominally healthy when sampled, although unrecorded immune exposures were likely present. Of the 690 or so cohort members, around 280 had positive CMV serostatus and approximately 400 had negative CMV serostatus, and CMV serostatus was not recorded for the donor. A peripheral blood sample was provided by each donor, and peripheral blood mononuclear cells were used for TCR beta sequencing. Genomic DNA was extracted from the blood cell samples with the Qiagen DNeasy Blood Extraction Kit. The CDR3 goes from the cysteine to the phenylalanine over 14 residues. Only the CDR3 DNA stays, 42 bases, in frame from base 1. V loses 1 base of germline sequence and J loses 0 bases, and the interval between the two ends is 7 bases. CDR1 and CDR2, per the germline V gene, are SGHTA and FQGTGA. The paper as a whole reports these results and caveats: According to a later analysis, parvovirus B19, influenza, CMV and Epstein-Barr virus appeared linked to several top co-occurrence clusters. Cytomegalovirus status was reported to be diagnosed by the classifier with high specificity and sensitivity in both the original and validation cohorts. In a later analysis, TCR association rates were found to vary across HLA loci, with the most associated TCRs seen for DRB1 alleles and the fewest for HLA-C alleles. In a later analysis, most CMV-associated TCR beta chains were found to appear HLA-restricted, with HLA associations seemingly driven largely by CMV exposure. A later genetic analysis reported fewer N-insertions in productive TCRs among donors in an Asian-associated ancestry cluster than the 666-donor mean. Compared with equally common non-associated chains, HLA-associated TCR beta chains in a later analysis were more clonally expanded and had lower generation probabilities. Broadly in line with IMGT annotations, most TCR beta V segments showed up in productive rearrangements about 87% or about 30% of the time in an earlier analysis of around 600 of the donors. The 87-base-pair reads could not distinguish some IMGT-functional V segments, including TRBV6-2 and TRBV6-3, so those segments were excluded. In the study, about 150 TCR beta chains were listed as associated with cytomegalovirus. At a false discovery rate of 0.05, a later analysis linked approximately 18,000 TCR beta sequences to specific HLA alleles. V-gene and J-gene trimming of TCR beta chains was associated with a missense DCLRE1C variant in a later genetic analysis, and the association was replicated in an independent cohort. Because some donors lacked HLA typing at each locus, the association tests relied only on the typed subset. When HLA alleles, especially DR and DQ, strongly co-occurred, attributing TCR associations to individual alleles was difficult. Roughly uniform sequencing depth across donors was assumed in presence/absence analyses, although this assumption may not hold. A further reported finding was that TCR beta sequences accurately predicted the HLA-A and HLA-B alleles for most subjects in the first cohort. For the cohort, immune exposure information was limited to CMV serostatus. Linkage disequilibrium might explain the correlated functional status among segregating V segments, but an unknown experimental factor could not be excluded. Across donors, most TCR sequences were observed very rarely, whereas some public TCRs were present in many individuals. According to the authors, the approach could potentially be generalized to other disease states and immunological phenotypes. Three of the identified cytomegalovirus-associated TCR beta chains were confirmed in vitro to be specific for cytomegalovirus antigens. A cluster of highly shared sequence variants was judged likely to represent a technical artifact of the sequencing pipeline. In this cohort, only TCR beta chains were sequenced, and detectable features were limited by the absence of alpha or paired-chain data. The earlier analysis of a few hundred of the donors excluded about 16 rarely observed V segments, including chromosome 9 orphons, because counts were too low.

This TCR was recovered from a human donor in good health. Recombination joined TRBV7-3 with TRBJ2-7; no D gene can be assigned with confidence. The specimen sequenced was PBMCs. CDR3 reads: CASSLSGSSYEQYF. The sequence in DNA is TGTGCCAGCAGCTTAAGCGGAAGCTCCTACGAGCAGTACTTC.